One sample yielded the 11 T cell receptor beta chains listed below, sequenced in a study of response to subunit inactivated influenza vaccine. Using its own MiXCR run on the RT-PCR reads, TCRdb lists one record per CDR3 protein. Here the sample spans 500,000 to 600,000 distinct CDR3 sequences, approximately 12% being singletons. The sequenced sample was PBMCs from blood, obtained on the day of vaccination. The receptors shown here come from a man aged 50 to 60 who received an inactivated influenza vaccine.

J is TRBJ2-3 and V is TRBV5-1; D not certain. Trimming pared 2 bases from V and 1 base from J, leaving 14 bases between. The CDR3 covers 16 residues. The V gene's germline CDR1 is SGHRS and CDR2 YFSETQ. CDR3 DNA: TGCGCCAGCAGCTTTTCCAATGGGCCGGGCACAGATACGCAGTATTTT. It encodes CASSFSNGPGTDTQYF.

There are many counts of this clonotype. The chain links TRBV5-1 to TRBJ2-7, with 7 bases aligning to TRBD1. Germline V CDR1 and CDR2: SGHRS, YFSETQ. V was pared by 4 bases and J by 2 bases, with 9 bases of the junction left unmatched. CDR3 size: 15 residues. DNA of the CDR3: TGCGCCAGCAGCCCGGATCCGACAGGGACCTACGAGCAGTACTTC. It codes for CASSPDPTGTYEQYF.

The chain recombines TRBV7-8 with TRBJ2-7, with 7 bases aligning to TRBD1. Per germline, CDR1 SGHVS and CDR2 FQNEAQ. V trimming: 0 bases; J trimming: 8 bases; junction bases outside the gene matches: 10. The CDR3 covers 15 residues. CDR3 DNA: TGTGCCAGCAGCTTAGCGACAGGGCCGAATCTGAAGCAGTACTTC. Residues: CASSLATGPNLKQYF.

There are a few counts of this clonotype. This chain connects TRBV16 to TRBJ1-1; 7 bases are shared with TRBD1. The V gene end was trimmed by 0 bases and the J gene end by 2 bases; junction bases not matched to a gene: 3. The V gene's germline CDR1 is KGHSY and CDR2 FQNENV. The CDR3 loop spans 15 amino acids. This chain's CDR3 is CASSQSRGDNTEAFF. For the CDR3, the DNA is TGTGCCAGCAGCCAATCCAGGGGGGACAACACTGAAGCTTTCTTT. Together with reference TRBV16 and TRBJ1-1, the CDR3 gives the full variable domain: GEEVAQTPKHLVRGEGQKAKLYCAPIKGHSYVFWYQQVLKNEFKFLISFQNENVFDETGMPKERFSAKCLPNSPCSLEIQATKLEDSAVYFCASSQSRGDNTEAFFGQGTRLTVV.

CDR3 sequence reads: CSAAELLRAGYNEQFF. CDR3 nucleotides: TGCAGTGCCGCGGAGCTTTTGCGGGCGGGCTACAATGAGCAGTTCTTC. The rearrangement uses TRBV20-1 and TRBJ2-1, with a weak D call TRBD2 (5 bases). V dropped 6 bases and J dropped 3 bases, with 21 bases sitting between them. This CDR3 is built from 16 residues. Germline CDR1 and CDR2: DFQATT and SNEGSKA (reference sequence).

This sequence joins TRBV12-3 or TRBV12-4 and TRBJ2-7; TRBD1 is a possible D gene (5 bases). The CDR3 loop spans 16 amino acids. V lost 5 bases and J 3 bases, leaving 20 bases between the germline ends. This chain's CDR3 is CASSQGRETGRYEQYF. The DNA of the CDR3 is TGTGCCAGCAGTCAGGGAAGAGAGACTGGACGCTACGAGCAGTACTTC.

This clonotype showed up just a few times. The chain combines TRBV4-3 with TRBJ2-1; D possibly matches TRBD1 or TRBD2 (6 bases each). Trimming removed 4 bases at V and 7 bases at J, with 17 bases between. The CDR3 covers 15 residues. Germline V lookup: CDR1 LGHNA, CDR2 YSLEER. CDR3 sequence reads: CASSLPPEGGNEQFF. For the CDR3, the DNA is TGCGCCAGCAGCCTACCCCCTGAAGGGGGGAATGAGCAGTTCTTC.

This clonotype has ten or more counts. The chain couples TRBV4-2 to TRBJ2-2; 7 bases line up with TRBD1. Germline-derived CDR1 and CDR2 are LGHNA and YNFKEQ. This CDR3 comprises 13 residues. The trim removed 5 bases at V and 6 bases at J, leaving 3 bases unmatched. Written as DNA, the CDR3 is TGTGCCAGCAGCACCCAGGGGGCCGGGGAGCTGTTTTTT. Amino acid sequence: CASSTQGAGELFF.

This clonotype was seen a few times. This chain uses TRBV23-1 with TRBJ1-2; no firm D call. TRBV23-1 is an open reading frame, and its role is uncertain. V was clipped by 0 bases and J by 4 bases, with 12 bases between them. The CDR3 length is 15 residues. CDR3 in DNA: TGCGCCAGCAGTCAATCCTCAGGTTGCAGCTATGGCTACACCTTC. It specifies CASSQSSGCSYGYTF.

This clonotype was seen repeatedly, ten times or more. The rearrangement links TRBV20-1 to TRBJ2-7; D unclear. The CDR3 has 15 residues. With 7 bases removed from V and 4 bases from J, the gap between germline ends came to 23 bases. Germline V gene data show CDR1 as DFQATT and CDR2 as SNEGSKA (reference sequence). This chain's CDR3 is CSVRAPLREIYEQYF. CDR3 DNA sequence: TGCAGTGTAAGGGCCCCACTTAGGGAAATTTACGAGCAGTACTTC.

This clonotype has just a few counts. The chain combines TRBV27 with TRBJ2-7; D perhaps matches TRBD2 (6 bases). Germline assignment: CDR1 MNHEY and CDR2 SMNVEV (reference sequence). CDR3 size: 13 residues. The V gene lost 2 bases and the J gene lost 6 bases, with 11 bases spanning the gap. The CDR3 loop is CASSLLRGGEQYF. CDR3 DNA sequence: TGTGCCAGCAGTTTACTCCGGGGAGGCGAGCAGTACTTC.